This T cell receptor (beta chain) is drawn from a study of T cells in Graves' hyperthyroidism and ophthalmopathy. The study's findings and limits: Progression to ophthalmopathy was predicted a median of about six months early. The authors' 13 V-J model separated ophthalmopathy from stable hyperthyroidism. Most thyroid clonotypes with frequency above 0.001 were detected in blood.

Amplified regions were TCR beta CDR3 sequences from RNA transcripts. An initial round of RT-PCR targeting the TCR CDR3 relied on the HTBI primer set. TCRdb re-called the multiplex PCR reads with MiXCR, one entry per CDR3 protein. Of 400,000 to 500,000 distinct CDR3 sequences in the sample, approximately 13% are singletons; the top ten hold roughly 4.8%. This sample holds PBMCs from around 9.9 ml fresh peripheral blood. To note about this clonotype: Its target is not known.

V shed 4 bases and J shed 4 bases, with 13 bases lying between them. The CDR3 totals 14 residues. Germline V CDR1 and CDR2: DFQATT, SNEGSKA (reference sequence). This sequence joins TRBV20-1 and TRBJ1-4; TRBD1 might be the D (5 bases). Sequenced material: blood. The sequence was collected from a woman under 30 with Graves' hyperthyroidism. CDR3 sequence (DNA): TGCAGTGCTAAAAACCAGGGACGTAATGAAAAACTGTTTTTT. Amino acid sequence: CSAKNQGRNEKLFF.